The 14 T cell receptor beta chains below were found in one sample sequenced in a study of identical twins. From the 5' RACE reads, TCRdb called clonotypes with MiXCR, one entry per CDR3 protein. The sample lists hundreds of thousands of distinct CDR3 sequences; 20% to 25% were seen once. These data also featured in a second study, about T cells expressing NK-cell markers.

The sample comprised CD4+ T cells sorted from blood. The receptors derive from a woman in her late teens or twenties in good health.

The rearrangement links TRBV3-1 to TRBJ2-2, with D unresolved. Germline values: CDR1 LGHDT, CDR2 YNNKEL (reference sequence). This CDR3 is built from 12 residues. V was trimmed by 2 bases and J by 7 bases, leaving 5 bases between them. The CDR3: CASSQLSGELFF. The CDR3 DNA reads as TGTGCCAGCAGCCAACTAAGCGGGGAGCTGTTTTTT. Variable domain in full (rest from reference TRBV3-1 and TRBJ2-2): DTAVSQTPKYLVTQMGNDKSIKCEQNLGHDTMYWYKQDSKKFLKIMFSYNNKELIINETVPNRFSPKSPDKAHLNLHINSLELGDSAVYFCASSQLSGELFFGEGSRLTVL.

This clonotype was counted only a few times. The chain uses TRBV28 and TRBJ2-3; TRBD1 matches 7 bases. Germline values: CDR1 MDHEN, CDR2 SYDVKM. The J segment lost 11 bases and the V segment lost 6 bases, leaving 14 bases of the junction unmatched. The CDR3 sequence is 14 residues long. The CDR3, as DNA: TGTGCCAGCAGCGGGACAGCCACTCTCAAGGAGCAGTATTTT. Translation gives CASSGTATLKEQYF. The full variable domain, its missing parts supplied by reference TRBV28 and TRBJ2-3, is DVKVTQSSRYLVKRTGEKVFLECVQDMDHENMFWYRQDPGLGLRLIYFSYDVKMKEKGDIPEGYSVSREKKERFSLILESASTNQTSMYLCASSGTATLKEQYFGPGTRLTVL.

This chain uses TRBV11-2 with TRBJ2-3; 14 nucleotides align to TRBD2. Germline CDR1 and CDR2: SGHAT and FQNNGV. CDR3 length equals 18 residues. V was clipped by 5 bases and J by 2 bases; unmatched bases: 9. The CDR3 reads CASSLRLAGGPNTDTQYF. Written as DNA, the CDR3 is TGTGCCAGCAGCCTAAGACTAGCGGGAGGGCCGAACACAGATACGCAGTATTTT.

The sample holds a few counts of this clonotype. V and J are TRBV12-3 or TRBV12-4 and TRBJ2-5; unclear D gene. Trimming pared 6 bases from V and 2 bases from J, leaving 10 bases between. The CDR3 is 13 residues long. The CDR3 DNA sequence: TGTGCCAGCAGGTTTGGGCAACAAGAGACCCAGTACTTC. Residues: CASRFGQQETQYF.

A few counts support this clonotype. J is TRBJ2-7 and V is TRBV7-9; D is possibly TRBD1 (6 bases). V shed 5 bases and J shed 3 bases, with 14 bases lying between them. CDR3 length equals 14 residues. Germline V lookup: CDR1 SEHNR, CDR2 FQNEAQ (reference sequence). CDR3 sequence: CASSQSHRDYEQYF. The CDR3 DNA is TGTGCCAGCAGCCAAAGTCACAGGGACTACGAGCAGTACTTC.

The chain employs TRBV30 and TRBJ2-2; D remains unclear. Trimming pared 3 bases from V and 0 bases from J, leaving 8 bases between. The CDR3 loop spans 14 amino acids. From germline, CDR1 is GTSNPN and CDR2 SVGIG (reference sequence). The chain's CDR3 is CAWSEHPNTGELFF. As DNA, the CDR3 is TGTGCCTGGAGCGAGCACCCGAACACCGGGGAGCTGTTTTTT.

The rearrangement links TRBV30 to TRBJ2-1; 7 positions agree with TRBD2. The CDR3 length is 12 residues. V shed 4 bases and J 13 bases; nucleotides not matched to a gene: 10. The germline gives CDR1 GTSNPN, CDR2 SVGIG (reference sequence). The chain's CDR3 is CAWKFGGSSQFF. The CDR3 DNA reads TGTGCCTGGAAATTTGGCGGGAGCTCTCAGTTCTTC.

The chain uses TRBV20-1 and TRBJ1-1, with D possibly being TRBD1 (5 bases). CDR1 and CDR2 (germline): DFQATT, SNEGSKA (reference sequence). V lost 0 bases, J lost 3 bases, and 8 bases lay in between. This CDR3 spans 13 amino acids. The CDR3 sequence is CSARDLRDTEAFF. CDR3 sequence (DNA): TGCAGTGCTAGAGATCTCAGGGACACTGAAGCTTTCTTT.

The chain is built from TRBV7-2 and TRBJ1-2; D is possibly TRBD1 (5 bases). The ends were cut back, 0 bases at V and 8 bases at J, with 16 bases in the middle. The CDR3 contains 15 residues. Germline CDR1 SGHTA, CDR2 FQGNSA. The CDR3 here is CASSLAGGGERGYTF. In DNA, the CDR3 is TGTGCCAGCAGCTTAGCGGGTGGGGGTGAGAGGGGCTACACCTTC.

The rearrangement uses TRBV4-3 and TRBJ2-7; D call uncertain. This CDR3 has 13 amino acids. The V gene's germline CDR1 is LGHNA and CDR2 YSLEER. V was pared by 3 bases and J by 3 bases, with 9 bases between. CDR3 sequence: CASSHSLNYEQYF. CDR3 DNA: TGCGCCAGCAGCCATTCATTGAACTACGAGCAGTACTTC.

This clonotype was seen more than once but under ten times. The chain employs TRBV20-1 and TRBJ2-1; the match to TRBD1 covers 9 bases. The V gene end was trimmed by 5 bases and the J gene end by 7 bases; junction bases not matched to a gene: 6. The CDR3 extends over 13 amino acids. Per the germline V gene, CDR1 is DFQATT and CDR2 is SNEGSKA (reference sequence). This chain's CDR3 is CSALQGALNEQFF. For the CDR3, the DNA is TGCAGTGCTTTACAGGGGGCGCTGAATGAGCAGTTCTTC.

The sample holds many counts of this clonotype. The J gene is TRBJ1-5, the V gene TRBV5-1; TRBD1 might be the D (6 bases). V was clipped by 4 bases and J by 5 bases, with 10 bases between them. CDR1 and CDR2 (germline): SGHRS, YFSETQ. The CDR3 spans 13 residues. As DNA, the CDR3 is TGCGCCAGCAGCCTCAGGGGTGATCAGCCCCAGCATTTT. This sequence encodes CASSLRGDQPQHF. Based on the CDR3 plus reference TRBV5-1 and TRBJ1-5, the full variable domain is KAGVTQTPRYLIKTRGQQVTLSCSPISGHRSVSWYQQTPGQGLQFLFEYFSETQRNKGNFPGRFSGRQFSNSRSEMNVSTLELGDSALYLCASSLRGDQPQHFGDGTRLSIL.

This chain joins TRBV5-1 and TRBJ2-1, with D perhaps matching TRBD2 (6 bases). This CDR3 is built from 15 residues. V was trimmed by 0 bases and J by 7 bases, leaving 14 bases between them. The germline V gene has CDR1 SGHRS and CDR2 YFSETQ. This CDR3 is CASSLGLAKRNEQFF. The DNA of the CDR3 is TGCGCCAGCAGCTTGGGCCTAGCGAAAAGGAATGAGCAGTTCTTC.

This clonotype turned up a few times. This chain links TRBV29-1 with TRBJ1-2; D is uncertain. This CDR3 spans 13 amino acids. Germline V lookup: CDR1 SQVTM, CDR2 ANQGSEA. The V end was cut by 6 bases, the J end by 4 bases, with 15 bases between. In nucleotides, the CDR3 is TGCAGCGTCTGGGCAGAGTCAACCTATGGCTACACCTTC. Translated: CSVWAESTYGYTF.